The 6 T cell receptor beta chains below come from one sample, sequenced in a study of T cell responses to AZD1222 COVID-19 vaccine. Sequencing used immunoSEQ multiplex PCR; TCRdb keeps in-frame clones, though not all of them. The sample includes fewer than 30,000 clones, 70% to 90% of them seen just once. The input for sequencing was peripheral blood, taken 28 days after the second AZD1222 dose. The receptors shown here come from an adult who received the AZD1222 COVID-19 vaccine.

V usage is TRBV24-1 and J usage is TRBJ2-2, with 9 bases matching TRBD1. Germline CDR1 is KGHDR and CDR2 is SFDVKD. The CDR3 has 15 residues. Losses at the gene ends were 4 bases for V and 4 bases for J; bases not matched to a gene: 3. The CDR3 region is CATSDWTGVTGELFF. CDR3 bases: TGTGCCACCAGTGACTGGACAGGGGTCACCGGGGAGCTGTTTTTT.

The chain is built from TRBV29-1 and TRBJ2-7, with 8 bases that match TRBD1. This CDR3 has 17 amino acids. The V and J ends lost 2 bases and 2 bases, in that order; junction bases with no gene match: 14. From germline, CDR1 is SQVTM and CDR2 ANQGSEA. CDR3 protein: CSVEKKDWTGTTYEQYF. CDR3 nucleotide sequence: TGCAGCGTTGAAAAAAAAGACTGGACAGGGACCACCTACGAGCAGTACTTC.

The CDR3 region has the DNA TGCAGCGTTGTGGCAGGCTACACCTTC. Its translation: CSVVAGYTF. The chain joins TRBV29-1 to TRBJ1-2; no firm D call. The V and J ends lost 4 bases and 8 bases respectively, with 5 bases between them. This CDR3 has 9 residues. CDR1 is SQVTM and CDR2 is ANQGSEA in the germline V gene.

The CDR3 reads CASSTGQGAREKLFF. The DNA for the CDR3 is TGTGCCAGCTCAACTGGACAGGGGGCGCGTGAAAAACTGTTTTTT. V and J are TRBV18 and TRBJ1-4, with 11 bases that match TRBD1. Germline V gene sequence: CDR1 KGHSH, CDR2 LQKENI. The CDR3 runs 15 residues. V shed 5 bases, J shed 7 bases, and the junction held 6 bases outside the gene matches.

The chain has TRBV5-4 and TRBJ2-3, with 12 bases aligning to TRBD2. Germline CDR1 is SGHNT and CDR2 is YYREEE (reference sequence). V dropped 4 bases and J dropped 5; count of bases not matched to a gene: 8. CDR3 length equals 16 residues. The CDR3 DNA sequence: TGTGCCAGCAGCATTCGACTAGCGGGAGTCTTAGATACGCAGTATTTT. Translating gives CASSIRLAGVLDTQYF. Using reference TRBV5-4 and TRBJ2-3 for the parts outside the CDR3, the full variable domain is ETGVTQSPTHLIKTRGQQVTLRCSSQSGHNTVSWYQQALGQGPQFIFQYYREEENGRGNFPPRFSGLQFPNYSSELNVNALELDDSALYLCASSIRLAGVLDTQYFGPGTRLTVL.

The CDR3 protein is CASSGPGTGKANEQFF. In DNA, the CDR3 is TGTGCCAGCAGTGGCCCCGGGACAGGGAAGGCCAATGAGCAGTTCTTC. V gene TRBV28 combines with J gene TRBJ2-1; TRBD1 matches 9 bases. This CDR3 contains 16 residues. Germline assignment: CDR1 MDHEN and CDR2 SYDVKM. Losses at the gene ends were 5 bases for V and 6 bases for J; bases not matched to a gene: 11.